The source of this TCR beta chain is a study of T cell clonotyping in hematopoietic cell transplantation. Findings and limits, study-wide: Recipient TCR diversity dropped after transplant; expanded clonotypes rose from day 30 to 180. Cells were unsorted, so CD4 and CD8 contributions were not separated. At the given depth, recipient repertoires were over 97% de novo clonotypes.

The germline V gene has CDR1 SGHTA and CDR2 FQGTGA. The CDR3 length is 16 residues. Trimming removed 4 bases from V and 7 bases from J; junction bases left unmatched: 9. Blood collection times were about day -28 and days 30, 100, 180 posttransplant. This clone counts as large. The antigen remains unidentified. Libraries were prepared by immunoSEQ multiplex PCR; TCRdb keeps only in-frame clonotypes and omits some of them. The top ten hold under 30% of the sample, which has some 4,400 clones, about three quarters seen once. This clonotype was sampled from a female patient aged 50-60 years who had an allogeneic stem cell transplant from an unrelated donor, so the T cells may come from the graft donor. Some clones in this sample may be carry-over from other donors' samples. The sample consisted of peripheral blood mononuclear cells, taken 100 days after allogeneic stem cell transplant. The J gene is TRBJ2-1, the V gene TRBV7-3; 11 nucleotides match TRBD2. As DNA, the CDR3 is TGTGCCAGCAGCTCACTGACTAGCGGGGTAGGAAATGAGCAGTTCTTC. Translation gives CASSSLTSGVGNEQFF.